A selection of T cell receptor beta chains follows, all from one sample in a study of blood T cell repertoires in COVID-19. Some clones are missing from TCRdb's copy, which holds only in-frame ones; the method was immunoSEQ multiplex PCR. The sample has 150,000 to 200,000 clones, approximately 81% seen once. Material: peripheral blood. These receptors all stem from a human donor with acute or convalescent COVID-19. The donor label of this sample is uncertain. The CDR3 runs from the conserved cysteine through the conserved F or W. A D gene is named only where the DNA matches it firmly. Rows may omit the clone size; those that give it use once, few, many or a size class.

CDR3 protein: CASSRSGATNEKLFF
CDR3 DNA: TGCGCCAGCAGCCGGTCCGGGGCAACTAATGAAAAACTGTTTTTT
clone size: -
V gene: TRBV5-1
J gene: TRBJ1-4
D gene: -

CDR3 protein: CASSLTATGSPEAFF
CDR3 DNA: TGTGCCAGCAGCTTAACAGCGACAGGGTCACCTGAAGCTTTCTTT
clone size: -
V gene: TRBV7-3
J gene: TRBJ1-1
D gene: TRBD1

CDR3 protein: CASSEGWSGSSYNSPLHF
CDR3 DNA: TGTGCCAGCAGTGAAGGGTGGTCGGGGAGCTCCTATAATTCACCCCTCCACTTT
clone size: -
V gene: TRBV2
J gene: TRBJ1-6
D gene: -

CDR3 protein: CASSAIKLTDQETQYF
CDR3 DNA: TGTGCCAGCTCAGCGATTAAGCTGACAGACCAAGAGACCCAGTACTTC
clone size: -
V gene: TRBV18
J gene: TRBJ2-5
D gene: -

CDR3 protein: CASSYSRYTNYGYTF
CDR3 DNA: TGTGCCAGCAGTTACTCGCGGTACACCAACTATGGCTACACCTTC
clone size: -
V gene: TRBV6-5
J gene: TRBJ1-2
D gene: -

CDR3 protein: CASSPPRLAGGFSYEQYF
CDR3 DNA: TGTGCCAGCAGCCCCCCCCGCCTAGCGGGGGGCTTCTCCTACGAGCAGTACTTC
clone size: -
V gene: TRBV4-2
J gene: TRBJ2-7
D gene: TRBD2

CDR3 protein: CASSLVSGKGQPQHF
CDR3 DNA: TGTGCCAGCAGCTTAGTATCAGGGAAGGGTCAGCCCCAGCATTTT
clone size: -
V gene: TRBV7-2
J gene: TRBJ1-5
D gene: -

CDR3 protein: CASSLSWTGDSKKLFF
CDR3 DNA: TGTGCCAGCAGCCTAAGTTGGACAGGGGATTCCAAAAAACTGTTTTTT
clone size: -
V gene: TRBV7-9
J gene: TRBJ1-4
D gene: TRBD1

CDR3 protein: CASSKAGTVANEQYF
CDR3 DNA: TGTGCCAGCAGCAAAGCAGGGACAGTCGCTAACGAGCAGTACTTC
clone size: few
V gene: TRBV11-2
J gene: TRBJ2-7
D gene: TRBD1

CDR3 protein: CASKVGAGSNIQYF
CDR3 DNA: TGTGCCTCCAAGGTGGGGGCCGGCAGTAACATTCAGTACTTC
clone size: once
V gene: TRBV30
J gene: TRBJ2-4
D gene: -

CDR3 protein: CASSTRDRGNTEAFF
CDR3 DNA: TGTGCCAGCAGTACCCGGGACAGGGGGAACACTGAAGCTTTCTTT
clone size: -
V gene: TRBV2
J gene: TRBJ1-1
D gene: TRBD1

CDR3 protein: CSVVMGVNTEAFF
CDR3 DNA: TGCAGCGTTGTTATGGGCGTGAACACTGAAGCTTTCTTT
clone size: -
V gene: TRBV29-1
J gene: TRBJ1-1
D gene: -

CDR3 protein: CASSLGRASLIYEQYF
CDR3 DNA: TGTGCCAGCAGCTTAGGCAGGGCCTCCTTGATATACGAGCAGTACTTC
clone size: -
V gene: TRBV7-2
J gene: TRBJ2-7
D gene: -

CDR3 protein: CASSFDRGNEQFF
CDR3 DNA: TGTGCCAGCAGCTTTGACAGGGGAAATGAGCAGTTCTTC
clone size: -
V gene: TRBV7-2
J gene: TRBJ2-1
D gene: TRBD1

CDR3 protein: CASSLGAKETQYF
CDR3 DNA: TGCGCCAGCAGCTTGGGGGCCAAGGAGACCCAGTACTTC
clone size: -
V gene: TRBV5-1
J gene: TRBJ2-5
D gene: -

CDR3 protein: CASSSVWRGNQPQHF
CDR3 DNA: TGTGCCAGTAGTAGCGTTTGGCGGGGAAATCAGCCCCAGCATTTT
clone size: -
V gene: TRBV19
J gene: TRBJ1-5
D gene: -

CDR3 protein: CASSPGRGQDVYGYTF
CDR3 DNA: TGTGCCAGCAGCCCTGGGCGCGGACAGGATGTCTATGGCTACACCTTC
clone size: -
V gene: TRBV7-3
J gene: TRBJ1-2
D gene: TRBD1

CDR3 protein: CASSPGTGGMDGYTF
CDR3 DNA: TGTGCCAGCTCACCTGGGACAGGGGGCATGGATGGCTACACCTTC
clone size: -
V gene: TRBV18
J gene: TRBJ1-2
D gene: TRBD1

CDR3 protein: CASSPGTTNTGELFF
CDR3 DNA: TGTGCCAGCTCTCCCGGGACAACGAACACCGGGGAGCTGTTTTTT
clone size: -
V gene: TRBV18
J gene: TRBJ2-2
D gene: -

CDR3 protein: CASSLRPQGTLTANEQFF
CDR3 DNA: TGTGCCAGCAGCTTAAGGCCGCAGGGAACGTTAACCGCCAATGAGCAGTTCTTC
clone size: -
V gene: TRBV7-2
J gene: TRBJ2-1
D gene: -

CDR3 protein: CASLRARTGTFYEQYF
CDR3 DNA: TGTGCCAGCCTCAGGGCCCGGACAGGGACATTCTACGAGCAGTACTTC
clone size: -
V gene: TRBV2
J gene: TRBJ2-7
D gene: TRBD1

CDR3 protein: CASRGADNEKLFF
CDR3 DNA: TGCGCCAGCAGAGGGGCAGACAATGAAAAACTGTTTTTT
clone size: -
V gene: TRBV5-1
J gene: TRBJ1-4
D gene: -

CDR3 protein: CASSLVRAGEAFF
CDR3 DNA: TGTGCCAGCAGCTTAGTGAGGGCAGGTGAAGCTTTCTTT
clone size: -
V gene: TRBV7-2
J gene: TRBJ1-1
D gene: -

CDR3 protein: CASSESTAGNEQFF
CDR3 DNA: TGCGCCAGCAGTGAGTCGACAGCCGGCAATGAGCAGTTCTTC
clone size: -
V gene: TRBV10-2
J gene: TRBJ2-1
D gene: -

CDR3 protein: CASTNRDGYTF
CDR3 DNA: TGTGCCAGCACCAACAGGGATGGCTACACCTTC
clone size: -
V gene: TRBV6-6
J gene: TRBJ1-2
D gene: -

CDR3 protein: CASTTAGNEQFF
CDR3 DNA: TGCGCCAGCACCACGGCAGGCAATGAGCAGTTCTTC
clone size: -
V gene: TRBV5-1
J gene: TRBJ2-1
D gene: -

CDR3 protein: CASSFRRTGGEEKLFF
CDR3 DNA: TGTGCCAGCAGCTTCCGCAGGACAGGGGGAGAAGAAAAACTGTTTTTT
clone size: -
V gene: TRBV7-9
J gene: TRBJ1-4
D gene: TRBD1